A selection of T cell receptor beta chains follows, all from one sample in a study of T cell responses to AZD1222 COVID-19 vaccine. Produced via immunoSEQ multiplex PCR; TCRdb's table is partial and in-frame only. The repertoire holds fewer than 150,000 clones, with about nine tenths as singletons. The specimen comprised peripheral blood, sampled on day 0 of AZD1222 vaccination. These receptor sequences come from an adult in good health. The CDR3 runs from the conserved cysteine through the conserved F or W. Fields, in order: V gene, D gene, clone size, J gene, CDR3 protein, CDR3 DNA. A D gene is named only where the DNA matches it firmly. The size entry is marked missing in some rows and otherwise reads once, few, many or a size class.

>TRBV12-5|TRBD1|NA|TRBJ1-6
CASGLALGQGVRSPLHF
TGTGCTAGTGGTTTGGCACTGGGACAGGGGGTACGATCACCCCTCCACTTT
>TRBV2|NA|NA|TRBJ1-1
CASSLQEGNTEAFF
TGTGCCAGCAGTCTCCAGGAAGGGAACACTGAAGCTTTCTTT
>TRBV30|NA|NA|TRBJ1-5
CAWSRTVGNQPQHF
TGTGCCTGGAGTCGAACTGTAGGGAATCAGCCCCAGCATTTT
>TRBV11-2|NA|NA|TRBJ1-4
CASSPRGGIATNEKLFF
TGTGCCAGCAGCCCGCGAGGGGGGATAGCAACTAATGAAAAACTGTTTTTT
>TRBV19|NA|NA|TRBJ1-4
CASSGTVNSEKLFF
TGTGCCAGTAGTGGGACGGTTAACAGCGAAAAACTGTTTTTT
>TRBV5-4|NA|NA|TRBJ2-7
CASSSRNGPLYEQYF
TGTGCCAGCAGCTCCCGAAATGGGCCCCTCTACGAGCAGTACTTC
>TRBV6-6|NA|NA|TRBJ2-2
CASNGWRVDGELFF
TGTGCCTCCAATGGATGGAGAGTGGACGGGGAGCTGTTTTTT
>TRBV5-6|NA|NA|TRBJ1-1
CASSVAWGPNTEAFF
TGTGCCAGCAGCGTGGCTTGGGGGCCGAACACTGAAGCTTTCTTT
>TRBV13|NA|NA|TRBJ2-7
CASSLRGTYEQYF
TGTGCCAGCAGCTTAAGGGGGACGTACGAGCAGTACTTC
>TRBV9|TRBD2|NA|TRBJ2-7
CASSVHSGGPSYEQYF
TGTGCCAGCAGCGTACATAGCGGGGGCCCCTCCTACGAGCAGTACTTC
>TRBV28|TRBD1|NA|TRBJ2-2
CASSGQGRGGELFF
TGTGCCAGCAGCGGACAGGGGAGGGGCGGGGAGCTGTTTTTT
>TRBV10-3|NA|NA|TRBJ2-7
CAIRRQASYEQYF
TGTGCCATCAGGAGACAGGCGTCCTACGAGCAGTACTTC
>TRBV18|NA|once|TRBJ2-6
CASSPRLIGGTGANVLTF
TGTGCCAGCTCACCACGTTTAATTGGGGGTACCGGGGCCAACGTCCTGACTTTC
>TRBV7-7|NA|NA|TRBJ2-5
CASSYGTRETQYF
TGTGCTAGCAGCTACGGGACTCGAGAGACCCAGTACTTC
>TRBV5-1|TRBD1|NA|TRBJ2-7
CARQDRGSYEQYF
TGCGCCAGACAGGACAGGGGGTCCTACGAGCAGTACTTC
>TRBV5-1|TRBD1|NA|TRBJ2-1
CASSLLSPGGASSEQFF
TGCGCCAGCAGCTTGTTGTCCCCAGGGGGCGCTTCTAGTGAGCAGTTCTTC
>TRBV21-1|NA|NA|TRBJ2-7
CASSKKGQGAFYEQYF
TGTGCCAGCAGCAAAAAGGGGCAGGGCGCGTTCTACGAGCAGTACTTC
>TRBV4-1|NA|NA|TRBJ2-5
CASSHPQETQYF
TGCGCCAGCAGCCATCCCCAAGAGACCCAGTACTTC
>TRBV7-3|NA|NA|TRBJ1-2
CASSQKLGAGVDGYTF
TGTGCCAGCAGCCAAAAGCTTGGGGCAGGGGTGGATGGCTACACCTTC
>TRBV5-1|NA|NA|TRBJ1-6
CASSTRDSSSYNSPLHF
TGCGCCAGCAGCACACGCGATTCGAGCTCCTATAATTCACCCCTCCACTTT
>TRBV18|NA|NA|TRBJ2-3
CASSGRVGGGRTDTQYF
TGTGCCAGCTCCGGACGAGTAGGAGGGGGCCGGACAGATACGCAGTATTTT
>TRBV3-1/TRBV3-2|NA|NA|TRBJ2-7
CASSQDGTRGEQYF
TGTGCCAGCAGCCAAGATGGGACAAGAGGCGAGCAGTACTTC
>TRBV14|NA|NA|TRBJ1-1
CASSQDEGWNTEAFF
TGTGCCAGCAGCCAAGACGAGGGGTGGAACACTGAAGCTTTCTTT
>TRBV2|TRBD2|NA|TRBJ2-1
CASSISGGSNEQFF
TGTGCCAGCAGTATCAGCGGGGGCAGCAATGAGCAGTTCTTC
>TRBV29-1|NA|NA|TRBJ2-5
CSVVELGQETQYF
TGCAGCGTTGTGGAACTGGGACAAGAGACCCAGTACTTC
>TRBV4-3|TRBD2|NA|TRBJ2-1
CASSQSTSGGAYYNEQFF
TGCGCCAGCAGCCAATCGACTAGCGGGGGGGCATACTACAATGAGCAGTTCTTC
>TRBV5-6|NA|NA|TRBJ2-3
CASSRVPDTQYF
TGTGCCAGCAGCCGAGTACCAGATACGCAGTATTTT
>TRBV2|TRBD2|NA|TRBJ2-1
CASTRGPGGNEQFF
TGTGCCAGCACCAGGGGCCCGGGGGGGAATGAGCAGTTCTTC
>TRBV9|TRBD1|NA|TRBJ2-1
CASSSHGQAYNEQFF
TGTGCCAGCAGCTCACACGGACAGGCTTACAATGAGCAGTTCTTC
>TRBV2|NA|NA|TRBJ1-2
CASVGTGGYTF
TGTGCCAGCGTAGGAACGGGTGGCTACACCTTC
>TRBV11-3|TRBD1|NA|TRBJ1-4
CASSFRTGNEKLFF
TGTGCCAGCAGCTTTCGGACAGGCAATGAAAAACTGTTTTTT
>TRBV6-5|TRBD2|once|TRBJ2-1
CASMASGGLYNEQFF
TGTGCCAGCATGGCTAGCGGGGGGCTTTACAATGAGCAGTTCTTC
>TRBV30|TRBD1|NA|TRBJ1-6
CAWSASGQGANNSPLHF
TGTGCCTGGAGTGCCAGTGGACAGGGGGCTAATAATTCACCCCTCCACTTT
>TRBV6-1|NA|NA|TRBJ2-7
CASSDWTAVKPYEQYF
TGTGCCAGCAGTGATTGGACGGCCGTAAAGCCCTACGAGCAGTACTTC
>TRBV13|NA|NA|TRBJ2-2
CASSLWGTGWPGELFF
TGTGCCAGCAGCTTATGGGGGACTGGCTGGCCCGGGGAGCTGTTTTTT
>TRBV11-2|NA|NA|TRBJ1-5
CASSLAVGQPQHF
TGTGCCAGCAGCTTAGCTGTGGGTCAGCCCCAGCATTTT
>TRBV5-1|NA|NA|TRBJ1-1
CASRLQGDTEAFF
TGCGCCAGCAGGTTACAGGGAGACACTGAAGCTTTCTTT
>TRBV11-1|NA|NA|TRBJ1-5
CASSRGGGNQPQHF
TGTGCCAGCAGCCGGGGGGGTGGCAATCAGCCCCAGCATTTT
>TRBV10-3|TRBD2|NA|TRBJ2-3
CATRLAGGADTQYF
TGTGCCACGCGACTAGCGGGGGGGGCAGATACGCAGTATTTT
>TRBV6-2/TRBV6-3|NA|NA|TRBJ1-3
CASSYSGNTIYF
TGTGCCAGCAGTTACTCTGGAAACACCATATATTTT
>TRBV6-1|NA|once|TRBJ1-1
CASSDVALTGNTEAFF
TGTGCCAGCAGTGATGTAGCCCTAACAGGGAACACTGAAGCTTTCTTT
>TRBV5-4|NA|NA|TRBJ2-5
CASSLAGGGQETQYF
TGTGCCAGCAGCTTGGCCGGGGGCGGCCAAGAGACCCAGTACTTC
>TRBV27|NA|NA|TRBJ2-1
CASRTGGKLISYNEQFF
TGTGCCAGCAGGACGGGGGGCAAGTTAATTTCCTACAATGAGCAGTTCTTC
>TRBV30|NA|NA|TRBJ1-2
CAWSGGLLDFNYGYTF
TGTGCCTGGAGTGGTGGCCTCCTCGATTTTAACTATGGCTACACCTTC
>TRBV30|NA|NA|TRBJ2-3
CAWSVDQKTDTQYF
TGTGCCTGGAGTGTGGATCAGAAGACAGATACGCAGTATTTT
>TRBV27|NA|once|TRBJ1-2
CASSSLDSNGYTF
TGTGCCAGCAGTTCCCTGGACAGTAATGGCTACACCTTC
>TRBV27|NA|NA|TRBJ2-6
CASSSRRGLLSSGANVLTF
TGTGCCAGCAGTTCGCGGCGAGGGTTACTGAGCTCTGGGGCCAACGTCCTGACTTTC
>TRBV7-6|NA|NA|TRBJ1-4
CASNPGWRATNEKLFF
TGTGCCAGCAACCCGGGGTGGCGAGCAACTAATGAAAAACTGTTTTTT
>TRBV4-3|TRBD1|NA|TRBJ1-4
CASSQQGAVDEKLFF
TGCGCCAGCAGCCAACAGGGGGCGGTCGATGAAAAACTGTTTTTT
>TRBV11-2|NA|NA|TRBJ1-3
CASSTFRRSSGNTIYF
TGTGCCAGCAGCACCTTCCGAAGGAGTTCTGGAAACACCATATATTTT
>TRBV7-6|NA|NA|TRBJ1-5
CASSAAARGQVDQPQHF
TGTGCCAGCAGCGCAGCAGCACGGGGACAAGTGGATCAGCCCCAGCATTTT
>TRBV6-2/TRBV6-3|NA|NA|TRBJ2-7
CASSYLGSFGVEQYF
TGTGCCAGCAGTTACCTGGGGTCATTCGGGGTCGAGCAGTACTTC
>TRBV10-3|NA|NA|TRBJ1-3
CATTRLGQGSGNTIYF
TGTGCCACCACACGGTTGGGCCAGGGGAGTGGAAACACCATATATTTT
>TRBV18|NA|NA|TRBJ1-4
CASSPRRDGLNEKLFF
TGTGCCAGCTCACCACGGCGGGACGGACTTAATGAAAAACTGTTTTTT
>TRBV29-1|NA|once|TRBJ2-5
CSVVGPLQETQYF
TGCAGCGTTGTAGGCCCCTTACAAGAGACCCAGTACTTC
>TRBV19|NA|NA|TRBJ2-3
CASSMQGITDTQYF
TGTGCCAGTAGTATGCAGGGGATCACAGATACGCAGTATTTT
>TRBV15|TRBD1|NA|TRBJ2-1
CATSRAGTDNEQFF
TGTGCCACCAGCAGAGCAGGGACAGACAATGAGCAGTTCTTC
>TRBV7-2|TRBD1|NA|TRBJ1-4
CASSLAARGSANEKLFF
TGTGCCAGCAGCTTAGCGGCCAGGGGGAGTGCTAATGAAAAACTGTTTTTT
>TRBV7-6|TRBD1|NA|TRBJ1-2
CASSLGQGYGYTF
TGTGCCAGCAGCCTCGGACAGGGCTATGGCTACACCTTC
>TRBV6-6|NA|NA|TRBJ2-6
CASGREGISGANVLTF
TGTGCCAGTGGGCGTGAAGGTATAAGTGGGGCCAACGTCCTGACTTTC